The 27 T cell receptor beta chains in this list originate from one sample, sequenced in a study of shared clonotypes between healthy human individuals. Sequencing used immunoSEQ multiplex PCR; TCRdb keeps in-frame clones, though not all of them. The repertoire includes 2,500,000 or so clones, roughly 90% of them detected once, and about 0.36% sits in the top ten. The sequencing input was naive CD4+ T cells from PBMCs. Indicated subset: CD45RA+ positively selected. The receptor set was obtained from a man between 18 and 35 years old in good health. Some clones in this sample may be carry-over from other donors' samples.

The chain has TRBV18 and TRBJ2-3, with D hard to call. The germline CDR1 and CDR2 sequences are KGHSH and LQKENI. This CDR3 region has 14 residues. Trimming stripped 0 bases from V and 4 bases from J, with 8 bases between. In nucleotides, the CDR3 is TGTGCCAGCTCACCACCAGATAGCCCAGATACGCAGTATTTT. Translation gives CASSPPDSPDTQYF. The variable domain in full, completed from reference TRBV18 and TRBJ2-3, reads NAGVMQNPRHLVRRRGQEARLRCSPMKGHSHVYWYRQLPEEGLKFMVYLQKENIIDESGMPKERFSAEFPKEGPSILRIQQVVRGDSAAYFCASSPPDSPDTQYFGPGTRLTVL.

This clone was seen only a few times. The sample holds other DNA sequences that translate to the same CDR3. CDR3: CSVPVRTEAFF. DNA of the CDR3: TGCAGCGTCCCCGTACGGACTGAAGCTTTCTTT. The J gene is TRBJ1-1, the V gene TRBV29-1; D not certain. CDR3 size: 11 residues. Trimming stripped 6 bases from V and 5 bases from J, with 10 bases between. CDR1 is SQVTM, CDR2 ANQGSEA, per germline.

The rearrangement joins TRBV5-1 to TRBJ2-7; 9 bases fit TRBD1. V shed 2 bases and J 6 bases; nucleotides not matched to a gene: 6. This CDR3 has 14 amino acids. Germline V gene lookup returns CDR1 SGHRS and CDR2 YFSETQ. The CDR3, as DNA: TGCGCCAGCAGCTTCCCGGGACAGGGCACCGAGCAGTACTTC. Translating it yields CASSFPGQGTEQYF. The variable domain in full, completed from reference TRBV5-1 and TRBJ2-7, reads KAGVTQTPRYLIKTRGQQVTLSCSPISGHRSVSWYQQTPGQGLQFLFEYFSETQRNKGNFPGRFSGRQFSNSRSEMNVSTLELGDSALYLCASSFPGQGTEQYFGPGTRLTVT.

This sequence joins TRBV7-2 and TRBJ1-4; D uncertain. V dropped 5 bases and J dropped 4 bases, with 11 bases sitting between them. This CDR3 comprises 14 residues. Germline CDR1 and CDR2: SGHTA and FQGNSA. CDR3 nucleotide sequence: TGTGCCAGCAGCGTACGTAGGCTTAATGAAAAACTGTTTTTT. The encoded protein is CASSVRRLNEKLFF.

The chain recombines TRBV28 with TRBJ2-1, with TRBD1 matching over 7 bases. Germline loops: CDR1 MDHEN, CDR2 SYDVKM. V lost 3 bases, J lost 11 bases, and 7 bases stayed unmatched. The CDR3 runs 13 residues. Here the CDR3 reads CASSFSQGEKQFF. The CDR3 region has the DNA TGTGCCAGCAGTTTTTCCCAGGGGGAGAAGCAGTTCTTC. Full variable domain (outside the CDR3, taken from reference TRBV28 and TRBJ2-1): DVKVTQSSRYLVKRTGEKVFLECVQDMDHENMFWYRQDPGLGLRLIYFSYDVKMKEKGDIPEGYSVSREKKERFSLILESASTNQTSMYLCASSFSQGEKQFFGPGTRLTVL.

As to this clone: Distinct nucleotide sequences in the sample also encode this CDR3. The chain carries TRBV5-1 and TRBJ1-3; D is undetermined. V was shortened by 0 bases and J by 0 bases, with 7 bases between the two germline ends. The germline V gene encodes CDR1 SGHRS and CDR2 YFSETQ. The CDR3 extends over 15 amino acids. Written as DNA, the CDR3 is TGCGCCAGCAGCTTGGAGGGCAACTCTGGAAACACCATATATTTT. It specifies CASSLEGNSGNTIYF.

V usage is TRBV27 and J usage is TRBJ2-4; D remains unclear. This CDR3 region has 15 residues. V lost 6 bases to trimming and J lost 6 bases, with 18 bases between them. In germline, CDR1 is MNHEY, CDR2 SMNVEV (reference sequence). The CDR3: CASSPTWGQVNIQYF. The CDR3 DNA sequence: TGTGCCAGCAGCCCCACCTGGGGTCAGGTAAACATTCAGTACTTC.

This chain links TRBV10-2 with TRBJ2-4; either TRBD1 or TRBD2 may supply D (6 bases each). V lost 8 bases, J lost 5 bases, and 16 bases lay in between. The germline CDR1 and CDR2 sequences are WSHSY and SAAADI. This CDR3 region has 14 residues. CDR3 loop: CASRGLQQENIQYF. The CDR3 DNA reads TGCGCCAGCCGGGGGCTTCAGCAGGAAAACATTCAGTACTTC.

The rearrangement joins TRBV7-9 to TRBJ2-7; 11 nucleotides agree with TRBD2. The CDR3 runs to 15 residues. CDR1 is SEHNR and CDR2 is FQNEAQ in the germline V gene (reference sequence). The ends lost 6 bases at V and 4 bases at J; junction bases unmatched: 8. The CDR3 coding sequence is TGTGCCAGCAGTTCAACTAGCGGGAGTAAATACGAGCAGTACTTC. This encodes CASSSTSGSKYEQYF.

The genes are TRBV11-3 and TRBJ2-1; no firm D call. The CDR3 is 14 residues long. Trimming left V 1 base short and J 9 bases short, with 13 bases between. Germline lookup yields CDR1 SGHNT and CDR2 YENEEA. CDR3 loop: CASSLGSLPSEQFF. CDR3 bases: TGTGCCAGCAGCTTAGGATCACTCCCGAGTGAGCAGTTCTTC.

V is TRBV30 and J is TRBJ2-2; D is unresolved. Trimming left V 0 bases short and J 7 bases short, with 9 bases between. The germline gives CDR1 GTSNPN, CDR2 SVGIG (reference sequence). This CDR3 spans 13 amino acids. The CDR3 reads CAWSVARGGELFF. The CDR3, as DNA: TGTGCCTGGAGTGTGGCGCGAGGCGGGGAGCTGTTTTTT.

The chain couples TRBV28 to TRBJ2-1, with 10 bases lining up with TRBD2. The CDR3 loop spans 16 amino acids. Losses at the gene ends were 1 base for V and 4 bases for J; bases not matched to a gene: 4. Germline V gene sequence: CDR1 MDHEN, CDR2 SYDVKM. The CDR3 nucleotides are TGTGCCAGCAGTTTATCTAGCGGGAGACGGTACAATGAGCAGTTCTTC. Translated, it gives CASSLSSGRRYNEQFF.

As regards this clone: Within the sample, other DNA sequences also encode this same CDR3. The chain employs TRBV28 and TRBJ1-5, with 7 bases identical to TRBD1. The CDR3 contains 14 residues. Per germline, CDR1 MDHEN and CDR2 SYDVKM. The V segment lost 5 bases and the J segment 5 bases; nucleotides outside the gene matches: 6. The CDR3 sequence is CASSPRQGHQPQHF. In DNA form, the CDR3 reads TGTGCCAGCAGTCCAAGACAGGGACATCAGCCCCAGCATTTT. The full variable domain, with the rest looked up from reference TRBV28 and TRBJ1-5, is DVKVTQSSRYLVKRTGEKVFLECVQDMDHENMFWYRQDPGLGLRLIYFSYDVKMKEKGDIPEGYSVSREKKERFSLILESASTNQTSMYLCASSPRQGHQPQHFGDGTRLSIL.

The V call is TRBV19, the J call TRBJ2-1; TRBD1 agrees at 9 bases. Germline V gives CDR1 LNHDA, CDR2 SQIVND (reference sequence). The CDR3 runs to 14 residues. V lost 8 bases, J lost 0 bases, and 2 bases stayed unmatched. The DNA of the CDR3 is TGTGCCAGTGGACAGGGGACCTCCTACAATGAGCAGTTCTTC. Protein product: CASGQGTSYNEQFF.

The genes are TRBV6-5 and TRBJ2-7, with 14 nucleotides matching TRBD2. The trim removed 10 bases at V and 6 bases at J, leaving 8 bases unmatched. Germline lookup yields CDR1 MNHEY and CDR2 SVGAGI. The CDR3 covers 14 residues. The CDR3 here is CATSLGLAGAEQYF. The CDR3 DNA is TGTGCCACTTCGCTGGGACTAGCGGGAGCCGAGCAGTACTTC.

V usage is TRBV13 and J usage is TRBJ2-5; D remains ambiguous. The CDR3 contains 13 residues. Looked up from germline, CDR1 is PRHDT and CDR2 is FYEKMQ (reference sequence). V was clipped by 4 bases and J by 0 bases, with 6 bases between them. The CDR3 nucleotides read TGTGCCAGCAGCTCAACGTACCAAGAGACCCAGTACTTC. Residues: CASSSTYQETQYF.

This chain links TRBV7-2 with TRBJ2-3; 9 bases agree with TRBD2. The junction had 7 bases not matched to a gene; V was cut back by 3 bases and J by 3 bases. CDR3 length equals 16 residues. Germline V gene data show CDR1 as SGHTA and CDR2 as FQGNSA. CDR3 sequence: CASSFALAGFTDTQYF. The DNA of the CDR3 is TGTGCCAGCAGCTTCGCGCTAGCGGGATTTACAGATACGCAGTATTTT.

The V gene is TRBV2, the J gene TRBJ1-1, with a weak D call TRBD1 (5 bases). Per germline, CDR1 SNHLY and CDR2 FYNNEI. V was trimmed by 5 bases and J by 4 bases, leaving 17 bases between them. This CDR3 spans 15 amino acids. CDR3 amino acids: CASSLWEGRFTEAFF. The CDR3 DNA sequence: TGTGCCAGCAGTCTCTGGGAGGGGAGATTCACTGAAGCTTTCTTT.

In nucleotides, the CDR3 is TGTGCCAGCAGTGCGTTACCCTATCTCACAGATACGCAGTATTTT. This gives the protein CASSALPYLTDTQYF. V and J are TRBV2 and TRBJ2-3; D is uncertain. The CDR3 runs 15 residues. Germline V CDR1 and CDR2: SNHLY, FYNNEI. V was shortened by 4 bases and J by 2 bases, with 13 bases between the two germline ends.

The gene calls are TRBV5-1 and TRBJ2-7, with a weak D call TRBD1 (7 bases). The CDR3 is 17 amino acids. Germline CDR1 reads SGHRS; CDR2 reads YFSETQ. Trimming left V 4 bases short and J 2 bases short, with 22 bases between. The CDR3 bases are TGCGCCAGCAGCAGGGGGGCCCCGGGACAGACTACCTACGAGCAGTACTTC. This translates into CASSRGAPGQTTYEQYF.

The chain is built from TRBV18 and TRBJ2-5; D uncertain. The CDR3 contains 13 residues. Per germline, CDR1 KGHSH and CDR2 LQKENI. The V end lost 6 bases, the J end lost 5 bases, and 13 bases lay between the germline ends. The CDR3 sequence is CASSPGFLETQYF. CDR3 DNA sequence: TGTGCCAGCTCGCCCGGGTTTTTGGAGACCCAGTACTTC.

This sequence joins TRBV28 and TRBJ2-7; no clear D. The CDR3 totals 15 residues. Germline loops: CDR1 MDHEN, CDR2 SYDVKM. V dropped 2 bases and J dropped 2 bases, with 13 bases sitting between them. The DNA of the CDR3 is TGTGCCAGCAGTTTAGCCGCCGGGCCCCCCTACGAGCAGTACTTC. It codes for CASSLAAGPPYEQYF.

The chain recombines TRBV9 with TRBJ2-1; 7 nucleotides line up with TRBD2. The CDR3 is made up of 15 amino acids. With 4 bases clipped from V and 5 bases from J, the junction kept 9 bases outside the gene matches. Germline V gene data show CDR1 as SGDLS and CDR2 as YYNGEE. CDR3 DNA sequence: TGTGCCAGCAGCACCCTAGCGGATCCTAACAATGAGCAGTTCTTC. Translated: CASSTLADPNNEQFF.

J is TRBJ2-3 and V is TRBV4-1; possible D gene TRBD1, 6 bases. Germline CDR1 MGHRA, CDR2 YSYEKL. CDR3 length: 15 residues. V was shortened by 4 bases and J by 0 bases, with 11 bases between the two germline ends. This chain's CDR3 is CASSPRTASTDTQYF. CDR3 bases: TGCGCCAGCAGCCCTCGGACAGCTAGCACAGATACGCAGTATTTT.

The chain joins TRBV5-4 to TRBJ2-2; maybe TRBD1 (5 bases). Germline CDR1 SGHNT, CDR2 YYREEE (reference sequence). Trimming removed 5 bases at V and 7 bases at J, with 15 bases between. The CDR3 sequence is 14 residues long. The CDR3, as DNA: TGTGCCAGCAGTCCCTCAGGGCCGGGCGGGGAGCTGTTTTTT. Translating gives CASSPSGPGGELFF.

This sequence joins TRBV7-8 and TRBJ1-1; no clear D gene. Trimming stripped 8 bases from V and 4 bases from J, with 17 bases between. The germline V gene has CDR1 SGHVS and CDR2 FQNEAQ. The CDR3 has 14 residues. The CDR3 DNA is TGTGCCAGCTCCAGGTCGGGGTGGGTCACTGAAGCTTTCTTT. Translation gives CASSRSGWVTEAFF.

The sample holds a few counts of this clone. This rearrangement joins TRBV5-1 to TRBJ1-2, with D possibly being TRBD1 (6 bases). The V end was cut by 4 bases, the J end by 3 bases, with 19 bases between. The CDR3 totals 16 residues. The germline CDR1 and CDR2 sequences are SGHRS and YFSETQ. CDR3 sequence reads: CASSLRVGQPDYGYTF. The CDR3 nucleotides are TGCGCCAGCAGCCTTCGAGTAGGACAGCCGGACTATGGCTACACCTTC.